This T cell receptor (beta chain) is drawn from a study of post-analysis software for immune sequencing data. V was pared by 7 bases and J by 0 bases, with 13 bases between. The CDR3 is made up of 14 amino acids. Germline loops: CDR1 SQVTM, CDR2 ANQGSEA. Sequencing libraries made from TCR beta cDNA carried unique molecular identifiers. MiXCR, applied by TCRdb to the PCR reads, yields one record per CDR3 protein. The sample has about 190,000 distinct CDR3 sequences; 29% are singletons. Comment on this clonotype: What it binds is not known. Given a much more abundant clone one base away, this may be a read error.

Findings and caveats of the study: Controls showed lower frequencies than patients for five or six TRBV segments, and TRBV5-6, TRBV5-1 and TRBV20-1 were among these. Samples prepared in the same batch strongly co-clustered by F measure.

The sample comprised blood. This clonotype was obtained from a girl aged 2-17 years with multiple sclerosis. The chain recombines TRBV29-1 with TRBJ1-5; weak D call: TRBD1 (5 bases). CDR3 amino acids: CSAVEGYSNQPQHF. The CDR3 DNA follows: TGCAGCGCTGTCGAGGGGTATAGCAATCAGCCCCAGCATTTT.